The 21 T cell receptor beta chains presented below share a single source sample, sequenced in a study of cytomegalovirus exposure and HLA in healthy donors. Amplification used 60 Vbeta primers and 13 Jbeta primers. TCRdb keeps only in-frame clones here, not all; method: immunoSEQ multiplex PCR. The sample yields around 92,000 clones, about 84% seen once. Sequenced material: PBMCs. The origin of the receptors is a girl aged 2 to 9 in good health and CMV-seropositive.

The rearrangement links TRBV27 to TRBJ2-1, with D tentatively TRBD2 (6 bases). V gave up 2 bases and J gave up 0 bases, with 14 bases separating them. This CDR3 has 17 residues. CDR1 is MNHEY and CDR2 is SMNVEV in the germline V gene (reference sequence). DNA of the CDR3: TGTGCCAGCAGTTTAGCGGCGGGGCAATCCTCCTACAATGAGCAGTTCTTC. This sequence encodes CASSLAAGQSSYNEQFF.

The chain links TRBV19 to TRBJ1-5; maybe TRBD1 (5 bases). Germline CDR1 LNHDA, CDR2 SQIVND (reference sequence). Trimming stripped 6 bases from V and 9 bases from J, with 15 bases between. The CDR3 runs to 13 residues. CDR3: CASSLNNGGPQHF. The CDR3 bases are TGTGCCAGTAGCCTTAATAACGGGGGGCCCCAGCATTTT.

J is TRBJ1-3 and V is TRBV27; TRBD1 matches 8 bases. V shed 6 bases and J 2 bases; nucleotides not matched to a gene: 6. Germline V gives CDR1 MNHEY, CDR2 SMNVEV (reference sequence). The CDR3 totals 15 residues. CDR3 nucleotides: TGTGCCAGCAGAGACAGGGGAAGGGCTGGAAACACCATATATTTT. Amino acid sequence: CASRDRGRAGNTIYF.

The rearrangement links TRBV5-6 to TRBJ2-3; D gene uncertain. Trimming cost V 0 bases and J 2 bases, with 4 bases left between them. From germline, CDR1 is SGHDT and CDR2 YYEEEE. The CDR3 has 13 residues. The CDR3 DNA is TGTGCCAGCAGCTTGGGGCACACAGATACGCAGTATTTT. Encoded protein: CASSLGHTDTQYF.

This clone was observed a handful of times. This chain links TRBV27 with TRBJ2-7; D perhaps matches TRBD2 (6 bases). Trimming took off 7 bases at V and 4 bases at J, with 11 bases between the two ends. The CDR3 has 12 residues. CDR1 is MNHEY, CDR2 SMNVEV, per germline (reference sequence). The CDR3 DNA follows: TGTGCCAGCACGGGAGACAGATACGAGCAGTACTTC. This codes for CASTGDRYEQYF.

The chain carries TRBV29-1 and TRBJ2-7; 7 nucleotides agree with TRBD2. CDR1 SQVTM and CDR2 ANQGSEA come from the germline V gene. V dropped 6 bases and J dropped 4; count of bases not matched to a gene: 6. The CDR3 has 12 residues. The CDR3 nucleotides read TGCAGCGTACGGAGCGGGATTTACGAGCAGTACTTC. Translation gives CSVRSGIYEQYF.

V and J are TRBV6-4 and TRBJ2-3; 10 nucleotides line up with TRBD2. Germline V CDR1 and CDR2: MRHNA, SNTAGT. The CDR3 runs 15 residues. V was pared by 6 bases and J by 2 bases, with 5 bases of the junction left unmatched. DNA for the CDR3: TGTGCCAGCAGCCAAGGACTAGCGGACACAGATACGCAGTATTTT. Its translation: CASSQGLADTDTQYF.

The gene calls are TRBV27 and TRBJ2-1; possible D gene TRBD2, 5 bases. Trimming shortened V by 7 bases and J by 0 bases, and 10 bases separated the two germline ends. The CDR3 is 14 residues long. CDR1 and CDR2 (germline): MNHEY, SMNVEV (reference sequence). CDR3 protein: CASKRESSYNEQFF. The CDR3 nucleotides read TGTGCCAGCAAGAGGGAAAGCTCCTACAATGAGCAGTTCTTC.

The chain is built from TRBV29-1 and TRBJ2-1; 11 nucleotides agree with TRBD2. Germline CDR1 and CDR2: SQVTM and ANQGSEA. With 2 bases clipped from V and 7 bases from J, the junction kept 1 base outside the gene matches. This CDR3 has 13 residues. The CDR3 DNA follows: TGCAGCGTTGAACTAGCGGGAGGAAATGAGCAGTTCTTC. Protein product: CSVELAGGNEQFF.

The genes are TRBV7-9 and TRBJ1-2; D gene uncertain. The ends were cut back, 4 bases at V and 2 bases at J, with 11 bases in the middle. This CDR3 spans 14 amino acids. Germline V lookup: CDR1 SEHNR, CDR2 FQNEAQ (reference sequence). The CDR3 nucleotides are TGTGCCAGCAGCTCCACGGGTCCCAACTATGGCTACACCTTC. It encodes CASSSTGPNYGYTF.

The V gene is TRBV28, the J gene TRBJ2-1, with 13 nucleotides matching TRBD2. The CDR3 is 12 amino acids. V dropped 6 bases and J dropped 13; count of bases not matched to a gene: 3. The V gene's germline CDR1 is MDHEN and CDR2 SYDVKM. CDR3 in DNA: TGTGCCAGCAGCACTAGCGGGAGGGTCCAGTTCTTC. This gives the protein CASSTSGRVQFF.

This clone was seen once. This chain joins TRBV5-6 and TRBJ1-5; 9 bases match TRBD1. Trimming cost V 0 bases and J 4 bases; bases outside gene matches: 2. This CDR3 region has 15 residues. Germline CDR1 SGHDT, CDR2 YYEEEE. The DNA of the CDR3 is TGTGCCAGCAGCTTGGGGGGACAGGGAAATCAGCCCCAGCATTTT. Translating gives CASSLGGQGNQPQHF. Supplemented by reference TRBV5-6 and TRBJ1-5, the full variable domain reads DAGVTQSPTHLIKTRGQQVTLRCSPKSGHDTVSWYQQALGQGPQFIFQYYEEEERQRGNFPDRFSGHQFPNYSSELNVNALLLGDSALYLCASSLGGQGNQPQHFGDGTRLSIL.

The CDR3 loop reads CASNRQGHTTGELFF. CDR3 in DNA: TGTGCCAGTAATCGACAGGGCCACACCACCGGGGAGCTGTTTTTT. The V call is TRBV19, the J call TRBJ2-2; 7 bases fit TRBD1. Trimming cost V 7 bases and J 4 bases; bases outside gene matches: 9. Germline loops: CDR1 LNHDA, CDR2 SQIVND (reference sequence). This CDR3 region has 15 residues.

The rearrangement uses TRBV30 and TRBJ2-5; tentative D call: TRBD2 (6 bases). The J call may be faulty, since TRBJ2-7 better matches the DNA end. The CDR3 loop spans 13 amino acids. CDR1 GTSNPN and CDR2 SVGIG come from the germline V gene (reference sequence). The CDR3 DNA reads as TGTGCCTGGAGTGTTGGGGGGAACTACGAGCAGTACTTC. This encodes CAWSVGGNYEQYF.

The CDR3 is CAWSNRGTEAFF. As DNA, the CDR3 is TGTGCCTGGAGTAACAGGGGCACTGAAGCTTTCTTT. The chain employs TRBV30 and TRBJ1-1, with 7 bases that match TRBD1. V was clipped by 2 bases and J by 4 bases; unmatched bases: 1. The CDR3 runs 12 residues. Germline V lookup: CDR1 GTSNPN, CDR2 SVGIG (reference sequence).

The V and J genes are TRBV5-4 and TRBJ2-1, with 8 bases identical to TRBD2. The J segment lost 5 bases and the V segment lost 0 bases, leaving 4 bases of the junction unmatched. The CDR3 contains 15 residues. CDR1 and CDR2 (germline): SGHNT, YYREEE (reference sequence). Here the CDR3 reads CASSLGSGTNNEQFF. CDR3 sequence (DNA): TGTGCCAGCAGCTTGGGTAGCGGGACCAACAATGAGCAGTTCTTC.

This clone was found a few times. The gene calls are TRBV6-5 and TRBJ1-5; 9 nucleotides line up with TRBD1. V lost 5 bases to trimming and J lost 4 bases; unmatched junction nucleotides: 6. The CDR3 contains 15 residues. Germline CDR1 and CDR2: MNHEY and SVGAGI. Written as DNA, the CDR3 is TGTGCCAGCAGTCCGGGACAGGGAGAAAATCAGCCCCAGCATTTT. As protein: CASSPGQGENQPQHF.

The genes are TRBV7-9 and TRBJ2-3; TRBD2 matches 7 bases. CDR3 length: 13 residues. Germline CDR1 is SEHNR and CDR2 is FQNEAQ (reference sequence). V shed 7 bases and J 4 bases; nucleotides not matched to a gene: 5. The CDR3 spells CASTSGVADTQYF. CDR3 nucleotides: TGTGCCAGCACTAGCGGCGTGGCAGATACGCAGTATTTT.

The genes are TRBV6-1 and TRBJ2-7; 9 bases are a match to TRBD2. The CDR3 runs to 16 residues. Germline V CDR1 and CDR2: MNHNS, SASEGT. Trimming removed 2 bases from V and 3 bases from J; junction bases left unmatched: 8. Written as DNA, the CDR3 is TGTGCCAGCAGTGAATTCGGGCTAGCGGGAAGCTACGAGCAGTACTTC. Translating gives CASSEFGLAGSYEQYF.

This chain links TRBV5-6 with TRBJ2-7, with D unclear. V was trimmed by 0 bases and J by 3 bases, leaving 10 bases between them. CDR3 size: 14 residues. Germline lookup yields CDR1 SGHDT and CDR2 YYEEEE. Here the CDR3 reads CASSLVGVIYEQYF. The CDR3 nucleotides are TGTGCCAGCAGCTTGGTGGGCGTCATCTACGAGCAGTACTTC.

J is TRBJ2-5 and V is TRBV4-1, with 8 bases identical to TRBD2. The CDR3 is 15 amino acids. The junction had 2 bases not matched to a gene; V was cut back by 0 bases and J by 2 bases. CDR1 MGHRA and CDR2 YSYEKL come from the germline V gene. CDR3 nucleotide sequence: TGCGCCAGCAGCCAAGATCGGGGGGGACAAGAGACCCAGTACTTC. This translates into CASSQDRGGQETQYF.